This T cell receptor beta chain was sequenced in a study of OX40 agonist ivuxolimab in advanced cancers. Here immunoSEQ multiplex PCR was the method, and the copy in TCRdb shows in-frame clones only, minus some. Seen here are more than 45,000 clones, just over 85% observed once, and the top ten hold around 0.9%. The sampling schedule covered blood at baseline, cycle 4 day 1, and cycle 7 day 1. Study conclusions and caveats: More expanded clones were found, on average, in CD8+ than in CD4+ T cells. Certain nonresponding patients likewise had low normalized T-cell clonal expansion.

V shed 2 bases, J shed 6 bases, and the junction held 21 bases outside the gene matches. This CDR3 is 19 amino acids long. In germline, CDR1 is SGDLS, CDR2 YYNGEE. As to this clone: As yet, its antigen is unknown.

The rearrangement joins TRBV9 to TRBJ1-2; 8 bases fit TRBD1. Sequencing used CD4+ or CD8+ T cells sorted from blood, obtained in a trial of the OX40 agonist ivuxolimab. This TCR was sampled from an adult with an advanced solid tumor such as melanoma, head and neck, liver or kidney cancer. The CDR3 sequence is CASSVASGTGIISPNGYTF. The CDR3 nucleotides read TGTGCCAGCAGCGTCGCAAGTGGGACAGGCATAATTTCACCGAATGGCTACACCTTC.